Presented here are 24 T cell receptor beta chains from one specimen sequenced in a study of T cell responses to AZD1222 COVID-19 vaccine. The assay was immunoSEQ multiplex PCR, and TCRdb's table has in-frame clones only and misses some. This table holds some 80,000 clones, roughly 86% found once. Source: peripheral blood, taken on day 0 of AZD1222 vaccination. The receptors shown here come from an adult in good health.

V is TRBV19 and J is TRBJ1-1, with a possible D match to TRBD1 (5 bases). Trimming removed 3 bases from V and 0 bases from J, with 14 bases in between. Germline V lookup: CDR1 LNHDA, CDR2 SQIVND (reference sequence). The length of the CDR3 is 16 residues. For the CDR3, the DNA is TGTGCCAGTAGTATCCCCAGGACACCCATGAACACTGAAGCTTTCTTT. It specifies CASSIPRTPMNTEAFF.

The chain links TRBV18 to TRBJ2-5, with D tentatively TRBD2 (7 bases). The CDR3 runs 14 residues. Per the germline V gene, CDR1 is KGHSH and CDR2 is LQKENI. With 6 bases removed from V and 4 bases from J, the gap between germline ends came to 15 bases. The CDR3 DNA follows: TGTGCCAGCTCCCCCAGGGGACTAAGAGAGACCCAGTACTTC. Protein sequence: CASSPRGLRETQYF.

The chain is built from TRBV10-2 and TRBJ2-7; D possibly corresponds to TRBD2 (7 bases). V lost 6 bases, J lost 1 base, and 13 bases lay in between. Per germline, CDR1 WSHSY and CDR2 SAAADI. The CDR3 is 14 residues long. The CDR3 DNA follows: TGCGCCAGCAGGTCGGGGGGCAGGTCCTACGAGCAGTACTTC. This sequence encodes CASRSGGRSYEQYF.

The rearrangement uses TRBV6-6 and TRBJ2-1; TRBD2 matches at 10 bases. Germline trimming cut 7 bases from V and 3 bases from J; bases unmatched to any gene: 6. Germline CDR1 MNHNY, CDR2 SVGAGI (reference sequence). This CDR3 is built from 15 residues. The CDR3: CASNRAGGLYNEQFF. CDR3 sequence (DNA): TGTGCCAGCAACCGAGCGGGGGGGCTCTACAATGAGCAGTTCTTC.

The chain combines TRBV6-6 with TRBJ2-7; no clear D gene. V lost 6 bases and J lost 3, with 9 bases in between. The V gene's germline CDR1 is MNHNY and CDR2 SVGAGI (reference sequence). The CDR3 totals 12 residues. The CDR3, as DNA: TGTGCCAGCAGAAGGACCGGCTACGAGCAGTACTTC. Its protein is CASRRTGYEQYF.

The rearrangement uses TRBV7-9 and TRBJ2-7; D not resolved. The CDR3 extends over 12 amino acids. V dropped 5 bases and J dropped 2 bases, with 7 bases sitting between them. CDR1 is SEHNR, CDR2 FQNEAQ, per germline (reference sequence). In DNA, the CDR3 is TGTGCCAGCAGCCTAACCACCTACGAGCAGTACTTC. Amino acids: CASSLTTYEQYF.

The genes are TRBV7-2 and TRBJ2-7; D not certain. The germline V gene has CDR1 SGHTA and CDR2 FQGNSA. V was trimmed by 5 bases and J by 1 base, leaving 12 bases between them. The CDR3 is 14 residues long. CDR3 coding DNA: TGTGCCAGCAGCAGCCGAGACCGGTCCTACGAGCAGTACTTC. Its translation: CASSSRDRSYEQYF.

The chain recombines TRBV27 with TRBJ1-3, with D perhaps TRBD1 (6 bases). The germline CDR1 and CDR2 sequences are MNHEY and SMNVEV (reference sequence). The length of the CDR3 is 18 residues. The V and J ends lost 6 bases and 0 bases respectively, with 21 bases between them. CDR3 amino acids: CASRPVGHSDRSGNTIYF. Here the CDR3 DNA reads TGTGCCAGCAGGCCCGTGGGACATTCTGACCGCTCTGGAAACACCATATATTTT.

The chain recombines TRBV7-8 with TRBJ2-3; D is possibly TRBD2 (5 bases). The CDR3 has 14 amino acids. Trimming cost V 8 bases and J 0 bases, with 12 bases left between them. Germline lookup yields CDR1 SGHVS and CDR2 FQNEAQ. CDR3 region: CASGGWGSTDTQYF. In DNA form, the CDR3 reads TGTGCCAGCGGCGGGTGGGGTAGCACAGATACGCAGTATTTT.

The CDR3 spells CASSAVRETQYF. The CDR3, as DNA: TGCGCCAGCAGCGCTGTCCGGGAGACCCAGTACTTC. V gene TRBV5-1 combines with J gene TRBJ2-5, with D uncertain. The germline gives CDR1 SGHRS, CDR2 YFSETQ. The CDR3 runs to 12 residues. V dropped 4 bases and J dropped 5 bases, with 9 bases sitting between them.

The V call is TRBV2, the J call TRBJ1-2; 12 bases are a match to TRBD1. Germline V lookup: CDR1 SNHLY, CDR2 FYNNEI. J gave up 2 bases and V 8 bases, and 15 bases lay outside the gene matches. The length of the CDR3 is 18 residues. The CDR3 is CASGWPPGQGAGNYGYTF. The DNA for the CDR3 is TGTGCCAGCGGGTGGCCTCCGGGACAGGGGGCGGGCAACTATGGCTACACCTTC.

The chain combines TRBV5-4 with TRBJ2-5; possibly TRBD2 for D (5 bases). Trimming took off 0 bases at V and 2 bases at J, with 8 bases between the two ends. The germline V gene encodes CDR1 SGHNT and CDR2 YYREEE (reference sequence). The CDR3 runs 14 residues. For the CDR3, the DNA is TGTGCCAGCAGCTTGGGGACTTCGCAAGAGACCCAGTACTTC. Amino acid sequence: CASSLGTSQETQYF.

This rearrangement joins TRBV30 to TRBJ1-2, with unresolved D. With 0 bases removed from V and 4 bases from J, the gap between germline ends came to 9 bases. The V gene's germline CDR1 is GTSNPN and CDR2 SVGIG (reference sequence). CDR3 length: 13 residues. This chain's CDR3 is CAWSVLDGYGYTF. In DNA, the CDR3 is TGTGCCTGGAGTGTACTTGACGGCTATGGCTACACCTTC.

The chain combines TRBV5-1 with TRBJ2-3; D tentatively reads TRBD1 or TRBD2 (5 bases each). Trimming stripped 0 bases from V and 2 bases from J, with 10 bases between. The CDR3 totals 15 residues. Germline V gene lookup returns CDR1 SGHRS and CDR2 YFSETQ. The chain's CDR3 is CASSLGGTVTDTQYF. The CDR3 DNA reads TGCGCCAGCAGCTTGGGAGGGACCGTCACAGATACGCAGTATTTT.

J is TRBJ2-1 and V is TRBV7-3; D call uncertain. The CDR3 consists of 15 residues. From germline, CDR1 is SGHTA and CDR2 FQGTGA. Trimming shortened V by 2 bases and J by 0 bases, and 8 bases separated the two germline ends. As DNA, the CDR3 is TGTGCCAGCAGCTTAGGCCCTAGCTCCTACAATGAGCAGTTCTTC. This codes for CASSLGPSSYNEQFF.

The chain recombines TRBV28 with TRBJ2-7; 9 nucleotides line up with TRBD2. The CDR3 is 17 amino acids. Trimming cost V 7 bases and J 2 bases; bases outside gene matches: 15. Germline V CDR1 and CDR2: MDHEN, SYDVKM. CDR3 sequence (DNA): TGTGCCAGCACCATATTGGCGGGAGGGACCAACCCCTACGAGCAGTACTTC. Amino acids: CASTILAGGTNPYEQYF.

As DNA, the CDR3 is TGTGCCAGCAGCGTAGTGAGTGGGGTTACCGACGGCAATCAGCCCCAGCATTTT. It specifies CASSVVSGVTDGNQPQHF. The chain recombines TRBV9 with TRBJ1-5; D remains ambiguous. Looked up from germline, CDR1 is SGDLS and CDR2 is YYNGEE. The CDR3 spans 18 residues. Trimming shortened V by 0 bases and J by 2 bases, and 18 bases separated the two germline ends. The variable domain in full, completed from reference TRBV9 and TRBJ1-5, reads DSGVTQTPKHLITATGQRVTLRCSPRSGDLSVYWYQQSLDQGLQFLIQYYNGEERAKGNILERFSAQQFPDLHSELNLSSLELGDSALYFCASSVVSGVTDGNQPQHFGDGTRLSIL.

The V gene is TRBV12-3 or TRBV12-4, the J gene TRBJ1-1, with D uncertain. This CDR3 region has 12 residues. Trimming left V 3 bases short and J 4 bases short, with 6 bases between. CDR3 in DNA: TGTGCCAGCAGTTTCATGGTCACTGAAGCTTTCTTT. It codes for CASSFMVTEAFF.

The rearrangement links TRBV11-3 to TRBJ2-2; D possibly corresponds to TRBD1 (7 bases). The length of the CDR3 is 15 residues. Germline V gene sequence: CDR1 SGHNT, CDR2 YENEEA. V was cut by 0 bases and J by 3 bases, with 8 bases left in between. DNA for the CDR3: TGTGCCAGCAGCTTAGACAGGGGGGACACCGGGGAGCTGTTTTTT. Amino acid sequence: CASSLDRGDTGELFF. The full variable domain, rest sourced from reference TRBV11-3 and TRBJ2-2, is EAGVVQSPRYKIIEKKQPVAFWCNPISGHNTLYWYLQNLGQGPELLIRYENEEAVDDSQLPKDRFSAERLKGVDSTLKIQPAELGDSAVYLCASSLDRGDTGELFFGEGSRLTVL.

This chain links TRBV5-1 with TRBJ1-3; D call uncertain. The CDR3 loop spans 17 amino acids. Germline values: CDR1 SGHRS, CDR2 YFSETQ. Trimming left V 3 bases short and J 0 bases short, with 16 bases between. CDR3 sequence reads: CASSSSSQDYSGNTIYF. In nucleotides, the CDR3 is TGCGCCAGCAGCTCGAGCTCCCAGGACTACTCTGGAAACACCATATATTTT.

The CDR3, as DNA: TGCGCCAGCAGCCGACAGGACATGAACACTGAAGCTTTCTTT. It yields the protein CASSRQDMNTEAFF. V gene TRBV5-1 combines with J gene TRBJ1-1; a possible D gene is TRBD1 (6 bases). Per the germline V gene, CDR1 is SGHRS and CDR2 is YFSETQ. There are 14 residues in the CDR3. V was pared by 4 bases and J by 0 bases, with 10 bases between.

The chain employs TRBV29-1 and TRBJ1-2; TRBD1 matches at 9 bases. CDR1 SQVTM and CDR2 ANQGSEA come from the germline V gene. The CDR3 covers 13 residues. CDR3 DNA: TGCAGTGCAGGCACACAGGGGGCGACTGACTACACCTTC. Residues: CSAGTQGATDYTF.

This clone was observed a few times. The J gene is TRBJ2-5, the V gene TRBV27; 12 bases line up with TRBD2. Germline V gives CDR1 MNHEY, CDR2 SMNVEV (reference sequence). With V trimmed by 2 bases and J by 6 bases, 4 bases remained unmatched. The CDR3 contains 15 residues. The DNA for the CDR3 is TGTGCCAGCAGTTTAAGTACTAGCGGGGGGAAGACCCAGTACTTC. It yields the protein CASSLSTSGGKTQYF.

The V gene is TRBV28, the J gene TRBJ1-5; weak D call: TRBD1 (6 bases). Germline values: CDR1 MDHEN, CDR2 SYDVKM. The CDR3 runs 17 residues. Trimming stripped 2 bases from V and 1 base from J, with 15 bases between. The chain's CDR3 is CASSLTGTYESNQPQHF. The CDR3 DNA sequence: TGTGCCAGCAGTTTAACCGGGACATACGAGAGCAATCAGCCCCAGCATTTT.